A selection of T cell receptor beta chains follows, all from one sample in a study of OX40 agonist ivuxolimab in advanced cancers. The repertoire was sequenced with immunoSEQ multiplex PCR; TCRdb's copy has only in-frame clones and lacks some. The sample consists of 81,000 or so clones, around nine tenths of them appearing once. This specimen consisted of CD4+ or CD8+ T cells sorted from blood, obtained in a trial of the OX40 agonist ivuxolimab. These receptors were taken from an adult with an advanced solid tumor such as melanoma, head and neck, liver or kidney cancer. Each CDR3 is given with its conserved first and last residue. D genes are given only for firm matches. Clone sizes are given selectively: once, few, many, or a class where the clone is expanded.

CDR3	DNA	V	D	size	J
CASSRDISHNTEAFF	TGTGCCAGCAGCCGTGACATAAGTCATAACACTGAAGCTTTCTTT	TRBV11-1	.	few	TRBJ1-1
CASSSTGSEAFF	TGTGCCAGCAGTTCGACAGGGTCTGAAGCTTTCTTT	TRBV28	TRBD1	.	TRBJ1-1
CASSPRQSGETQYF	TGTGCCAGCAGCCCCAGACAGTCCGGGGAGACCCAGTACTTC	TRBV9	.	.	TRBJ2-5
CASSLKPGRAAGTGELFF	TGTGCCAGCAGCTTGAAGCCAGGGAGAGCCGCGGGCACCGGGGAGCTGTTTTTT	TRBV5-4	.	.	TRBJ2-2
CASSERRAAYTEAFF	TGTGCCAGCAGTGAGAGAAGGGCTGCATACACTGAAGCTTTCTTT	TRBV2	.	.	TRBJ1-1
CASSAGQVSNQPQHF	TGTGCCAGCAGCGCTGGACAGGTCAGCAATCAGCCCCAGCATTTT	TRBV9	TRBD1	.	TRBJ1-5
CASSREGQTYGYTF	TGCGCCAGCAGCAGGGAAGGACAGACCTATGGCTACACCTTC	TRBV5-1	.	few	TRBJ1-2
CASSTGTGYGYTF	TGTGCCAGCAGCACCGGGACAGGGTACGGCTACACCTTC	TRBV7-3	TRBD1	few	TRBJ1-2
CASSSRQTNEKLFF	TGTGCCAGCAGCTCCCGACAGACTAATGAAAAACTGTTTTTT	TRBV7-9	.	few	TRBJ1-4
CASSLRFRGEQYF	TGTGCCAGCAGCTTACGCTTCAGGGGTGAGCAGTACTTC	TRBV7-6	.	.	TRBJ2-7
CASIPPAEGEAFF	TGTGCCAGCATCCCCCCCGCGGAGGGGGAAGCTTTCTTT	TRBV6-6	.	.	TRBJ1-1
CASSRDLRNEQFF	TGTGCCAGCAGCCGGGACTTGAGAAATGAGCAGTTCTTC	TRBV5-4	.	.	TRBJ2-1
CASSSQWRETQYF	TGTGCCAGCTCAAGTCAGTGGCGAGAGACCCAGTACTTC	TRBV18	.	.	TRBJ2-5
CASSLFRGDGTDTQYF	TGTGCCAGCAGCTTGTTCAGGGGAGACGGAACAGATACGCAGTATTTT	TRBV5-5	.	.	TRBJ2-3
CASSQAANQPQHF	TGTGCCAGCAGCCAAGCTGCCAATCAGCCCCAGCATTTT	TRBV14	.	few	TRBJ1-5